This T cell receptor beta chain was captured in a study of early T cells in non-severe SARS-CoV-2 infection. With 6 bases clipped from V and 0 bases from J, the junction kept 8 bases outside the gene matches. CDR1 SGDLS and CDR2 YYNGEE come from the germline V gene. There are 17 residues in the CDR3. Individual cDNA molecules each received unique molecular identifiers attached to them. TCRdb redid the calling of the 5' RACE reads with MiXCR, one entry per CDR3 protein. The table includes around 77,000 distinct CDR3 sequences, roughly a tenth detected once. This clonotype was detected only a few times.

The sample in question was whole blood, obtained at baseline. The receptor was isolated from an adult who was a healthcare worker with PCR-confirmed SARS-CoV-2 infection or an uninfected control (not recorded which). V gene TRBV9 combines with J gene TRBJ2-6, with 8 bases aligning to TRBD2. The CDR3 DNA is TGTGCCAGCACCCCGGGGGGGCGGGCCTCTGGGGCCAACGTCCTGACTTTC. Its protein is CASTPGGRASGANVLTF.